The present TCR beta chain was sequenced within a study of cytomegalovirus exposure and HLA in healthy donors. The V gene's germline CDR1 is SGHNT and CDR2 YYREEE (reference sequence). The CDR3 loop spans 14 amino acids. Trimming stripped 0 bases from V and 2 bases from J, with 8 bases between. Researchers ran the PCR with 60 Vbeta and 13 Jbeta primers. Data came from immunoSEQ multiplex PCR; TCRdb stores just in-frame clones and leaves some out. Among about 130,000 clones, 70% to 80% were seen once, and the ten largest hold around 3.9%. The TCR originated in a man aged 40-49 years in good health and CMV-seronegative. This rearrangement joins TRBV5-4 to TRBJ2-5, with TRBD2 as a possible D gene (5 bases). Material for sequencing was PBMCs. Here the CDR3 reads CASSLVGIQETQYF. The CDR3 region has the DNA TGTGCCAGCAGCTTGGTCGGGATACAAGAGACCCAGTACTTC.